This T cell receptor beta chain was found in a study of blood T cell repertoires in COVID-19. Study as a whole: Spain, Italy and the United States supplied samples that represented acute and convalescent COVID-19.

Assay: immunoSEQ multiplex PCR; the TCRdb copy retains only in-frame clones and omits some. The sample lists about 200,000 clones, 80% to 90% occurring once. V was trimmed by 0 bases and J by 6 bases, leaving 13 bases between them. Per germline, CDR1 SGHRS and CDR2 YFSETQ. The CDR3 totals 14 residues. The V call is TRBV5-1, the J call TRBJ2-7; the D gene is possibly TRBD1 (6 bases). This receptor was identified in a man in his forties or fifties with acute or convalescent COVID-19. The sequenced sample consisted of peripheral blood. Here the CDR3 reads CASSLGSQGPEQYF. CDR3 DNA sequence: TGCGCCAGCAGCTTGGGCTCACAGGGCCCCGAGCAGTACTTC. The variable domain in full, with the rest retrieved from reference TRBV5-1 and TRBJ2-7, is KAGVTQTPRYLIKTRGQQVTLSCSPISGHRSVSWYQQTPGQGLQFLFEYFSETQRNKGNFPGRFSGRQFSNSRSEMNVSTLELGDSALYLCASSLGSQGPEQYFGPGTRLTVT.